This T cell receptor beta chain emerged from a study of T cell responses to AZD1222 COVID-19 vaccine. V dropped 2 bases and J dropped 4 bases, with 9 bases sitting between them. The germline gives CDR1 MNHEY, CDR2 SVGAGI. CDR3 length: 13 residues. Using immunoSEQ multiplex PCR, the repertoire was profiled, and TCRdb retains in-frame clones only, with some absent. Of about 100,000 clones in the sample, 88% are singletons; the top ten hold about 1.7%. V usage is TRBV6-5 and J usage is TRBJ2-7; weak D call: TRBD1 (5 bases). The clonotype comes from an adult in good health. Sequenced here: peripheral blood, sampled on day 0 of AZD1222 vaccination. The CDR3 DNA is TGTGCCAGCAGTTACACGCAGGGTTACGAGCAGTACTTC. This encodes CASSYTQGYEQYF.